The following is a T cell receptor (beta chain) sequence with its context. This entry belongs to a study of CD8+ T cells in alopecia areata. After isolation, RNA underwent reverse transcription to generate cDNA as the sequencing template. Produced via immunoSEQ multiplex PCR; TCRdb's table is partial and in-frame only. This table holds over 70,000 clones, approximately 66% found once. Treatment reported: oral pan-JAK inhibitor, 5-10 mg twice daily. The CDR3 contains 15 residues. V was pared by 1 base and J by 2 bases, with 10 bases between. The germline CDR1 and CDR2 sequences are LGHNA and YSLEER. The source of this sequence is a human donor with alopecia areata. Material: CD8+ T cells sorted from blood, obtained at week 24, from a patient treated with tofacitinib. The V gene is TRBV4-3, the J gene TRBJ2-3; D not resolved. CDR3 residues: CASSQGSAYTDTQYF. CDR3 coding DNA: TGCGCCAGCAGCCAAGGATCAGCTTACACAGATACGCAGTATTTT.